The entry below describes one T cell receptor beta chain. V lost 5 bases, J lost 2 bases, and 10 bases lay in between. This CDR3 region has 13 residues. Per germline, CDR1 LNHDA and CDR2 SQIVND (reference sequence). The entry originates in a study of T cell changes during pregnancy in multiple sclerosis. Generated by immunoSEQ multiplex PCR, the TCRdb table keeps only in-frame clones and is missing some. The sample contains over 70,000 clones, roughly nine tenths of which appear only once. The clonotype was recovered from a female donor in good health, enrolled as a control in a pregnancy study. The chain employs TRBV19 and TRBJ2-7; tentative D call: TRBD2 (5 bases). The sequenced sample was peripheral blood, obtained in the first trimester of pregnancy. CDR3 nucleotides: TGTGCCAGTAGTGCGGGCGAGGCCTACGAGCAGTACTTC. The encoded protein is CASSAGEAYEQYF. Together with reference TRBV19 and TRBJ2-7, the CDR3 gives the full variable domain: DGGITQSPKYLFRKEGQNVTLSCEQNLNHDAMYWYRQDPGQGLRLIYYSQIVNDFQKGDIAEGYSVSREKKESFPLTVTSAQKNPTAFYLCASSAGEAYEQYFGPGTRLTVT.